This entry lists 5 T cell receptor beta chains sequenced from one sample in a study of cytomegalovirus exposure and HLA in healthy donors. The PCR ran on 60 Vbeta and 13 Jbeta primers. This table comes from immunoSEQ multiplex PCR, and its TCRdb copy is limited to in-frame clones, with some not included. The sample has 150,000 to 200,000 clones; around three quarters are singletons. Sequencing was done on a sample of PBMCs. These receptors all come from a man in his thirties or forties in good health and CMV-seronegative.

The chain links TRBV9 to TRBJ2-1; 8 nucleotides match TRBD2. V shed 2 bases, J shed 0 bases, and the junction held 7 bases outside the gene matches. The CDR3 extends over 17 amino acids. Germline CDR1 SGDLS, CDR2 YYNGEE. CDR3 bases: TGTGCCAGCAGCGTTAACATAGCGGGAAGCTCCTACAATGAGCAGTTCTTC. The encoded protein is CASSVNIAGSSYNEQFF.

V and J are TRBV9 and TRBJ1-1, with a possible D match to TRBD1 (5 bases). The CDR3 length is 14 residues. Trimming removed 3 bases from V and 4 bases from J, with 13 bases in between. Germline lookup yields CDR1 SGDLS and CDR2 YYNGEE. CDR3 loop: CASSGGEGGTEAFF. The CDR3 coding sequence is TGTGCCAGCAGCGGGGGGGAGGGTGGCACTGAAGCTTTCTTT.

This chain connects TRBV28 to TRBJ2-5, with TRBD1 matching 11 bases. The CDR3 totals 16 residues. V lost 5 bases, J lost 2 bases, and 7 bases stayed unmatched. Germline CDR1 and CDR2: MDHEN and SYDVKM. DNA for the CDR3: TGTGCCAGCAGTCGCCCCGGGACAGGGGGGCAAGAGACCCAGTACTTC. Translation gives CASSRPGTGGQETQYF.

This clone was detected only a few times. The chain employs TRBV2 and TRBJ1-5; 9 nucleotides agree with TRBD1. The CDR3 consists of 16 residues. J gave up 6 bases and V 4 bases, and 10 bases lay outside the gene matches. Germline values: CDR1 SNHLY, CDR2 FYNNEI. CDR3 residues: CASSASTGGGGQPQHF. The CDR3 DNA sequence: TGTGCCAGCAGTGCGAGCACAGGGGGCGGAGGTCAGCCCCAGCATTTT.

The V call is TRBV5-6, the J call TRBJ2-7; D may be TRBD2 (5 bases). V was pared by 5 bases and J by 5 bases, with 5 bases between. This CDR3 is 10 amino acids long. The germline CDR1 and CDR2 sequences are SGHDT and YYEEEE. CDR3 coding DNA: TGTGCCAGCAGACTAGACGAGCAGTACTTC. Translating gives CASRLDEQYF.